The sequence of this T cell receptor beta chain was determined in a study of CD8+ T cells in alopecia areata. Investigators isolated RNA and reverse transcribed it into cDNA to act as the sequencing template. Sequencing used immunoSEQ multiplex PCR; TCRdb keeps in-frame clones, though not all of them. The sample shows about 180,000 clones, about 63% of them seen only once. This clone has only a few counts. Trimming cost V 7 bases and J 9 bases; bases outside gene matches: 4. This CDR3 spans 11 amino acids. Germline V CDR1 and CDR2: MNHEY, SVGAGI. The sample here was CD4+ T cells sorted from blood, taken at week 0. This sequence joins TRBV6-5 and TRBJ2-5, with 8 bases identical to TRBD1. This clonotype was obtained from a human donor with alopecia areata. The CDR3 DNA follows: TGTGCCAGCAATAACAGGGGGGCCCAGTACTTC. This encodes CASNNRGAQYF.